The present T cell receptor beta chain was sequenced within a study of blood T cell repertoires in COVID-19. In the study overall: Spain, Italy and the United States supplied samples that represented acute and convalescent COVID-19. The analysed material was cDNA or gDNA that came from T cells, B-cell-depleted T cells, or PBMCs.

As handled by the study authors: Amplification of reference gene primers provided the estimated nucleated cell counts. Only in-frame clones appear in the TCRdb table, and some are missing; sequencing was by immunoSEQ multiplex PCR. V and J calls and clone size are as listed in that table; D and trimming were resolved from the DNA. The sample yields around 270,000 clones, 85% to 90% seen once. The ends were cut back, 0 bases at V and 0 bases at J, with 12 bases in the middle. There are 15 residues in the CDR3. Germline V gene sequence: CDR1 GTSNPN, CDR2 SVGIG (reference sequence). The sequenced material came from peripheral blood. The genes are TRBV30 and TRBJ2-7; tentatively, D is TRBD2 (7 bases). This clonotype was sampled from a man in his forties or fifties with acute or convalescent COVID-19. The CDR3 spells CAWSVGGPVSYEQYF. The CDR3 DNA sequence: TGTGCCTGGAGTGTGGGGGGGCCCGTCTCCTACGAGCAGTACTTC.